The next 27 T cell receptor beta chains were all read from a single sample in a study of shared clonotypes between healthy human individuals. The repertoire was sequenced with immunoSEQ multiplex PCR; TCRdb's copy has only in-frame clones and lacks some. The data hold about 120,000 clones, with around 65% observed a single time. The sequenced sample consisted of memory CD8+ T cells sorted from blood. Regarding subset: CD45RO+ cells pooled with CCR7-negative TemRA cells. The receptors here all came from a woman in her twenties or thirties in good health.

V gene TRBV6-1 combines with J gene TRBJ1-1; TRBD1 might be the D (5 bases). Germline loops: CDR1 MNHNS, CDR2 SASEGT. This CDR3 contains 15 residues. The V end was cut by 3 bases, the J end by 10 bases, with 21 bases between. CDR3 region: CASSEEGIGLWRAFF. The CDR3 bases are TGTGCCAGCAGTGAGGAGGGGATAGGGCTTTGGCGAGCTTTCTTT.

The chain uses TRBV5-4 and TRBJ1-1, with D hard to call. Trimming stripped 7 bases from V and 0 bases from J, with 13 bases between. Germline CDR1 SGHNT, CDR2 YYREEE (reference sequence). CDR3 length: 14 amino acids. CDR3 residues: CASQLGVMNTEAFF. As DNA, the CDR3 is TGTGCCAGCCAACTGGGAGTAATGAACACTGAAGCTTTCTTT.

The chain employs TRBV4-1 and TRBJ1-5, with 7 bases that match TRBD1. The CDR3 totals 17 residues. CDR1 and CDR2 from the germline V gene are MGHRA and YSYEKL. The ends lost 0 bases at V and 3 bases at J; junction bases unmatched: 8. In DNA form, the CDR3 reads TGCGCCAGCAGCCAAGATCTGTCGGGGACAGCCAATCAGCCCCAGCATTTT. This encodes CASSQDLSGTANQPQHF.

This clone was seen only a few times. The chain joins TRBV6-5 to TRBJ1-1; D gene ambiguous. Germline values: CDR1 MNHEY, CDR2 SVGAGI. Trimming pared 0 bases from V and 1 base from J, leaving 6 bases between. The length of the CDR3 is 14 residues. CDR3 residues: CASSYSMENTEAFF. CDR3 bases: TGTGCCAGCAGTTACTCGATGGAGAACACTGAAGCTTTCTTT.

V is TRBV4-1 and J is TRBJ2-1; TRBD2 aligns across 7 bases. CDR1 and CDR2 from the germline V gene are MGHRA and YSYEKL. J was trimmed by 7 bases and V by 1 base; bases with no gene match: 10. The CDR3 is made up of 16 amino acids. CDR3 in amino acids: CASSQVGRAVGNEQFF. The CDR3 region has the DNA TGCGCCAGCAGCCAAGTTGGGAGGGCCGTCGGGAATGAGCAGTTCTTC.

The rearrangement uses TRBV5-1 and TRBJ1-1; D is uncertain. This CDR3 is 11 amino acids long. Trimming took off 6 bases at V and 4 bases at J, with 7 bases between the two ends. Germline V CDR1 and CDR2: SGHRS, YFSETQ. In DNA, the CDR3 is TGCGCCAGCATACGAGGCACTGAAGCTTTCTTT. Protein: CASIRGTEAFF.

V gene TRBV11-2 combines with J gene TRBJ2-7; 10 bases fit TRBD2. The CDR3 is 15 amino acids. The ends lost 5 bases at V and 2 bases at J; junction bases unmatched: 6. Germline CDR1 is SGHAT and CDR2 is FQNNGV. CDR3 nucleotides: TGTGCCAGCAGCATAGGACTAGCGGAAACCTACGAGCAGTACTTC. As protein: CASSIGLAETYEQYF. The full variable domain, completed using reference TRBV11-2 and TRBJ2-7, is EAGVAQSPRYKIIEKRQSVAFWCNPISGHATLYWYQQILGQGPKLLIQFQNNGVVDDSQLPKDRFSAERLKGVDSTLKIQPAKLEDSAVYLCASSIGLAETYEQYFGPGTRLTVT.

CDR3: CASSLVRNYGYTF. CDR3 nucleotides: TGTGCCAGCAGCTTAGTCAGGAACTATGGCTACACCTTC. The V call is TRBV11-2, the J call TRBJ1-2; D unresolved. V was cut by 1 base and J by 2 bases, with 5 bases left in between. The germline CDR1 and CDR2 sequences are SGHAT and FQNNGV. The CDR3 has 13 residues.

The sample holds a few counts of this clone. This chain links TRBV5-4 with TRBJ2-2, with 8 nucleotides matching TRBD2. The CDR3 runs to 19 residues. V lost 3 bases to trimming and J lost 1 base; unmatched junction nucleotides: 14. Germline loops: CDR1 SGHNT, CDR2 YYREEE (reference sequence). The CDR3 DNA reads as TGTGCCAGCAGCTCCCCGGGGGGCGGGAGGATACTGAACACCGGGGAGCTGTTTTTT. Translation: CASSSPGGGRILNTGELFF. Full variable domain (rest looked up from reference TRBV5-4 and TRBJ2-2): ETGVTQSPTHLIKTRGQQVTLRCSSQSGHNTVSWYQQALGQGPQFIFQYYREEENGRGNFPPRFSGLQFPNYSSELNVNALELDDSALYLCASSSPGGGRILNTGELFFGEGSRLTVL.

The chain joins TRBV2 to TRBJ1-2, with D hard to call. From germline, CDR1 is SNHLY and CDR2 FYNNEI. V lost 0 bases and J 4 bases, leaving 12 bases between the germline ends. The CDR3 covers 15 residues. CDR3 residues: CASSEAPAVTYGYTF. As DNA, the CDR3 is TGTGCCAGCAGTGAAGCCCCTGCAGTGACCTATGGCTACACCTTC.

This clone has at least ten counts. The chain has TRBV27 and TRBJ2-1, with a tentative D call TRBD2 (5 bases). This CDR3 is 17 amino acids long. Germline values: CDR1 MNHEY, CDR2 SMNVEV (reference sequence). Deletions cut 1 base from V and 0 bases from J, with 13 bases between. The chain's CDR3 is CASSLFPAESSYNEQFF. The CDR3 nucleotides are TGTGCCAGCAGTTTATTCCCAGCGGAGAGCTCCTACAATGAGCAGTTCTTC.

V and J are TRBV19 and TRBJ2-4; no reliable D call. V was cut by 6 bases and J by 0 bases, with 6 bases left in between. This CDR3 has 13 residues. The germline V gene encodes CDR1 LNHDA and CDR2 SQIVND (reference sequence). This CDR3 reads CASSAGAKNIQYF. CDR3 DNA sequence: TGTGCCAGTAGCGCTGGAGCCAAAAACATTCAGTACTTC.

Note on this clone: A far larger clone is only one base removed, so a read error is likely. The gene calls are TRBV4-2 and TRBJ2-7, with 8 bases identical to TRBD1. This CDR3 is 15 amino acids long. CDR1 and CDR2 from the germline V gene are LGHNA and YNFKEQ. The junction had 7 bases not matched to a gene; V was cut back by 4 bases and J by 2 bases. CDR3 amino acids: CASSLVGTGAYEQYF. DNA of the CDR3: TGTGCCAGCAGCCTCGTCGGGACAGGAGCCTACGAGCAGTACTTC.

This clone was observed once. The CDR3 protein is CASSLGSGRSYEQYF. CDR3 coding DNA: TGCGCCAGCAGCTTGGGAAGCGGCCGGTCCTACGAGCAGTACTTC. V is TRBV5-1 and J is TRBJ2-7; the D gene is possibly TRBD2 (5 bases). CDR1 and CDR2 (germline): SGHRS, YFSETQ. V dropped 0 bases and J dropped 1 base, with 11 bases sitting between them. CDR3 length equals 15 residues.

J is TRBJ2-1 and V is TRBV5-1; 8 positions match TRBD2. Unmatched junction bases numbered 8, after V lost 0 bases and J lost 3 bases. Germline V gene data show CDR1 as SGHRS and CDR2 as YFSETQ. The CDR3 spans 17 residues. The CDR3 spells CASSLEVAGRLYNEQFF. CDR3 DNA: TGCGCCAGCAGCTTGGAGGTAGCGGGACGCCTCTACAATGAGCAGTTCTTC.

The chain joins TRBV28 to TRBJ2-5, with D uncertain. The CDR3 runs 14 residues. CDR1 and CDR2 from the germline V gene are MDHEN and SYDVKM. Between the trimmed V and J ends, which lost 2 bases and 4 bases, there was a span of 11 bases. DNA of the CDR3: TGTGCCAGCAGTTTAGGCGGAGTGGCAGAGACCCAGTACTTC. It is translated as CASSLGGVAETQYF.

The rearrangement joins TRBV5-6 to TRBJ2-4, with 8 bases aligning to TRBD1. Looked up from germline, CDR1 is SGHDT and CDR2 is YYEEEE. The length of the CDR3 is 17 residues. The junction had 15 bases not matched to a gene; V was cut back by 7 bases and J by 3 bases. The CDR3 nucleotides are TGTGCCAGCGCCAATGGGGTGACAGGGGCCGGCAAAAACATTCAGTACTTC. Encoded protein: CASANGVTGAGKNIQYF.

Sample share makes this clone medium-sized (0.01 to 0.1%). The chain uses TRBV7-2 and TRBJ2-1; 10 positions agree with TRBD1. There are 15 residues in the CDR3. Per the germline V gene, CDR1 is SGHTA and CDR2 is FQGNSA. Germline trimming cut 4 bases from V and 0 bases from J; bases unmatched to any gene: 0. This CDR3 is CASSWDRGSYNEQFF. CDR3 sequence (DNA): TGTGCCAGCAGCTGGGACAGGGGCTCCTACAATGAGCAGTTCTTC.

The chain is built from TRBV2 and TRBJ1-4; tentative D call: TRBD1 (6 bases). The CDR3 is 15 amino acids. CDR1 is SNHLY and CDR2 is FYNNEI in the germline V gene. Trimming removed 5 bases at V and 3 bases at J, with 13 bases between. Written as DNA, the CDR3 is TGTGCCAGCAGTCCCAGGAGGGGGTCTAATGAAAAACTGTTTTTT. This codes for CASSPRRGSNEKLFF. The complete variable domain, with remaining parts taken from reference TRBV2 and TRBJ1-4, reads EPEVTQTPSHQVTQMGQEVILRCVPISNHLYFYWYRQILGQKVEFLVSFYNNEISEKSEIFDDQFSVERPDGSNFTLKIRSTKLEDSAMYFCASSPRRGSNEKLFFGSGTQLSVL.

J is TRBJ2-1 and V is TRBV5-1; D call uncertain. This CDR3 spans 15 amino acids. The germline gives CDR1 SGHRS, CDR2 YFSETQ. The V and J ends lost 4 bases and 0 bases respectively, with 11 bases between them. CDR3 coding DNA: TGCGCCAGCAGCAGAACCAAGAGCTCCTACAATGAGCAGTTCTTC. It is translated as CASSRTKSSYNEQFF. Using reference TRBV5-1 and TRBJ2-1 for the parts outside the CDR3, the full variable domain is KAGVTQTPRYLIKTRGQQVTLSCSPISGHRSVSWYQQTPGQGLQFLFEYFSETQRNKGNFPGRFSGRQFSNSRSEMNVSTLELGDSALYLCASSRTKSSYNEQFFGPGTRLTVL.

This clone was recorded a few times. The identical CDR3 is also encoded by other nucleotide sequences in the sample. V usage is TRBV28 and J usage is TRBJ1-2; D is perhaps TRBD1 (5 bases). V dropped 1 base and J dropped 0 bases, with 9 bases sitting between them. Germline V gene sequence: CDR1 MDHEN, CDR2 SYDVKM. The CDR3 length is 15 residues. This CDR3 is CASSLLGAANYGYTF. The CDR3 DNA reads TGTGCCAGCAGTTTATTAGGGGCCGCTAACTATGGCTACACCTTC.

V gene TRBV7-9 combines with J gene TRBJ2-4; D is perhaps TRBD1 (6 bases). This CDR3 comprises 13 residues. Germline lookup yields CDR1 SEHNR and CDR2 FQNEAQ (reference sequence). The ends were cut back, 0 bases at V and 10 bases at J, with 10 bases in the middle. CDR3: CASSLALQGIQYF. The DNA of the CDR3 is TGTGCCAGCAGCTTAGCGCTCCAGGGGATTCAGTACTTC.

The chain has TRBV28 and TRBJ1-5; D is unresolved. Germline V CDR1 and CDR2: MDHEN, SYDVKM. Trimming removed 3 bases from V and 4 bases from J, with 13 bases in between. The CDR3 runs to 15 residues. In DNA form, the CDR3 reads TGTGCCAGCAGTTTGGCCGGGTATTGGAATCAGCCCCAGCATTTT. Translation gives CASSLAGYWNQPQHF. Supplemented by reference TRBV28 and TRBJ1-5, the full variable domain reads DVKVTQSSRYLVKRTGEKVFLECVQDMDHENMFWYRQDPGLGLRLIYFSYDVKMKEKGDIPEGYSVSREKKERFSLILESASTNQTSMYLCASSLAGYWNQPQHFGDGTRLSIL.

This clone was seen a few times. The chain uses TRBV4-2 and TRBJ1-5, with D uncertain. Germline V gene lookup returns CDR1 LGHNA and CDR2 YNFKEQ. The CDR3 sequence is 16 residues long. Trimming took 0 bases from V and 0 from J, leaving 9 bases between them. The CDR3 here is CASSQDIGVSNQPQHF. Here the CDR3 DNA reads TGTGCCAGCAGCCAAGATATAGGAGTTAGCAATCAGCCCCAGCATTTT.

This clone was detected only a few times. The rearrangement uses TRBV27 and TRBJ2-1, with D maybe TRBD1 (6 bases). Trimming removed 7 bases from V and 0 bases from J, with 13 bases in between. Germline CDR1 and CDR2: MNHEY and SMNVEV (reference sequence). CDR3 length equals 15 residues. CDR3 bases: TGTGCCAGCACCTGGACAGCGAGCTCCTACAATGAGCAGTTCTTC. This encodes CASTWTASSYNEQFF.

The V gene is TRBV27, the J gene TRBJ2-7; 10 nucleotides align to TRBD2. In germline, CDR1 is MNHEY, CDR2 SMNVEV (reference sequence). The trim removed 2 bases at V and 5 bases at J, leaving 6 bases unmatched. This CDR3 has 15 amino acids. The CDR3 nucleotides read TGTGCCAGCAGTTTACTGTCTAGCGGGAGAGACGAGCAGTACTTC. It encodes CASSLLSSGRDEQYF.

The J gene is TRBJ2-1, the V gene TRBV11-3, with D perhaps TRBD2 (6 bases). V lost 4 bases, J lost 7 bases, and 20 bases lay in between. Per germline, CDR1 SGHNT and CDR2 YENEEA. This CDR3 is built from 16 residues. The CDR3 nucleotides are TGTGCCAGCAGCTCCTCTGGGGGAGGACCGTATAATGAGCAGTTCTTC. Residues: CASSSSGGGPYNEQFF.